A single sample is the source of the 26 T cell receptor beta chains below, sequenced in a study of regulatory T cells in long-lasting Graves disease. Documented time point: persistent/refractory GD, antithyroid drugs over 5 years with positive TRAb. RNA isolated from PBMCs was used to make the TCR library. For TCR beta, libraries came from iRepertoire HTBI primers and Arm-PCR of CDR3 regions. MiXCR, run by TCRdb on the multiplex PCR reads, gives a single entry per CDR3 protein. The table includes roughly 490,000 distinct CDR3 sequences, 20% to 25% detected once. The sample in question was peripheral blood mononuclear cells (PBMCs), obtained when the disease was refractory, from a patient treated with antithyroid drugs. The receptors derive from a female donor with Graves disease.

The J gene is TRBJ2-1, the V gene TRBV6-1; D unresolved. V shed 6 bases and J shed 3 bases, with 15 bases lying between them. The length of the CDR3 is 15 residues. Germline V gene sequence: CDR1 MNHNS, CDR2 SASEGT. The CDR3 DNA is TGTGCCAGCAGAGGCACAGTACCCTACTACAATGAGCAGTTCTTC. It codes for CASRGTVPYYNEQFF.

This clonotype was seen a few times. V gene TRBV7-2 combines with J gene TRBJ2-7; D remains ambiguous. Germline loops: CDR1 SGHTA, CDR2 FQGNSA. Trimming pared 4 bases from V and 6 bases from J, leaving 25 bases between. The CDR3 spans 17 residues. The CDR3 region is CASSSWVWPTTTGEQYF. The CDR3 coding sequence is TGTGCCAGCAGCTCTTGGGTCTGGCCAACTACTACGGGCGAGCAGTACTTC.

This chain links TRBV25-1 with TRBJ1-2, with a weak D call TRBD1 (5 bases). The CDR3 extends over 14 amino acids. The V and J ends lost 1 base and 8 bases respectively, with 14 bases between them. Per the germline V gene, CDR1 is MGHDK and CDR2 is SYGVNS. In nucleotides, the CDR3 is TGTGCCAGCAGTGAATCCGGGACCCCAGAAGGCTACACCTTC. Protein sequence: CASSESGTPEGYTF.

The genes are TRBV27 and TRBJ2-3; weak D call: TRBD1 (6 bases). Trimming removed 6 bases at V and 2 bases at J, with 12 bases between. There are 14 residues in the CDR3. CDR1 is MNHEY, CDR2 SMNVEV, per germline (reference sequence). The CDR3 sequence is CASSSPGHTDTQYF. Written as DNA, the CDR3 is TGTGCCAGCAGCTCTCCGGGACACACAGATACGCAGTATTTT.

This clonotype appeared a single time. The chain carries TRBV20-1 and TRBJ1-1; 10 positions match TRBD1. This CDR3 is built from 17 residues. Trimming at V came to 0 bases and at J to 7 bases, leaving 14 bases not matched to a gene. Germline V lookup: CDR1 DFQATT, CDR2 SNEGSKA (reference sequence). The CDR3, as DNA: TGCAGTGCTAGAGATCCGATTTATAGGACAGGGGGTCTTGAAGCTTTCTTT. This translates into CSARDPIYRTGGLEAFF.

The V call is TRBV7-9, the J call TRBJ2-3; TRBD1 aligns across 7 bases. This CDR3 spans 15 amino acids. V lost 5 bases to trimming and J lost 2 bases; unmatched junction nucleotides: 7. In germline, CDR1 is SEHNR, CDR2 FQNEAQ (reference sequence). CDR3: CASSLTTGYTDTQYF. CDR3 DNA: TGTGCCAGCAGCCTCACGACAGGGTACACAGATACGCAGTATTTT.

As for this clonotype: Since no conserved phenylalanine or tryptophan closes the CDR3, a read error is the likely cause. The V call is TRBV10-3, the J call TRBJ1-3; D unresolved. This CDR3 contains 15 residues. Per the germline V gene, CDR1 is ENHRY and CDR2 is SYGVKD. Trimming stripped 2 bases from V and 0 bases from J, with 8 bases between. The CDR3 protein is CAISERLDSGNTIYL. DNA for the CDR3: TGTGCCATCAGTGAGAGACTGGACTCTGGAAACACCATATATCTT.

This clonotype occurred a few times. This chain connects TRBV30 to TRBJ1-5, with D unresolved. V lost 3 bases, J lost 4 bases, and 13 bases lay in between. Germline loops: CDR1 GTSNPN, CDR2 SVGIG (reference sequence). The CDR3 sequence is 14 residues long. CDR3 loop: CAWRAGRHNQPQHF. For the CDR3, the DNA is TGTGCCTGGAGAGCTGGACGTCATAATCAGCCCCAGCATTTT.

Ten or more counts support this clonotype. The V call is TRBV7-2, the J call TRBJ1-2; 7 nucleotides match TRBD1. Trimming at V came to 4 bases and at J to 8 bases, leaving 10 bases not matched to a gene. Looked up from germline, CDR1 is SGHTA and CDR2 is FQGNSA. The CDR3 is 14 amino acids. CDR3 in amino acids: CASSSTRGGRGYTF. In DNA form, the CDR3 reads TGTGCCAGCAGCTCGACCAGGGGGGGTCGCGGCTACACCTTC.

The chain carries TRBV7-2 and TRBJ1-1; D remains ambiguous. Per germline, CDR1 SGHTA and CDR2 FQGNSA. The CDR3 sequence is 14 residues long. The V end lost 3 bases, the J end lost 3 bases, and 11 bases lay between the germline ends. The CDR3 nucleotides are TGTGCCAGCAGCTTTAGGGTTATCGACACTGAAGCTTTCTTT. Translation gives CASSFRVIDTEAFF.

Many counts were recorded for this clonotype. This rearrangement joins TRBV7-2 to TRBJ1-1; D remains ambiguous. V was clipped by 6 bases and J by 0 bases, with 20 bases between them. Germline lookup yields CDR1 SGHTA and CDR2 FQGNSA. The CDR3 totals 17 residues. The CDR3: CASSWSPQSSMNTEAFF. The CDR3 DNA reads TGTGCCAGCAGTTGGTCCCCCCAGTCTAGTATGAACACTGAAGCTTTCTTT. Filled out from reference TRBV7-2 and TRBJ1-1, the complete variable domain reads GAGVSQSPSNKVTEKGKDVELRCDPISGHTALYWYRQSLGQGLEFLIYFQGNSAPDKSGLPSDRFSAERTGGSVSTLTIQRTQQEDSAVYLCASSWSPQSSMNTEAFFGQGTRLTVV.

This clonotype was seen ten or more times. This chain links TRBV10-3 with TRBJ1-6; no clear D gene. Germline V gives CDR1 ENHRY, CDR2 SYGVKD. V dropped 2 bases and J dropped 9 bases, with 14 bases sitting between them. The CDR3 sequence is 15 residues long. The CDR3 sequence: CAISEERGLGSPLHF. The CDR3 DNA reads TGTGCCATCAGTGAGGAACGAGGTCTCGGTTCACCCCTCCACTTT.

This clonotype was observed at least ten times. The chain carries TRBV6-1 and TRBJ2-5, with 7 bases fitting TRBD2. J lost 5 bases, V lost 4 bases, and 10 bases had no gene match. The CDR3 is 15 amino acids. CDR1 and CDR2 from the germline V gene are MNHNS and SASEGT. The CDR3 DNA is TGTGCCAGCAGTGGGGGCTTTCTGGGGGGGGAGACCCAGTACTTC. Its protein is CASSGGFLGGETQYF.

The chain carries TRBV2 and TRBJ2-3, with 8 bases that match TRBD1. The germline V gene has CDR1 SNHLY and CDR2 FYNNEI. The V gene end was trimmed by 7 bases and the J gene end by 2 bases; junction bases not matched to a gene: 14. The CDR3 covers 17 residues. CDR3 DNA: TGTGCCAGCACCCACTACGTGGACAGGGTCTCCACAGATACGCAGTATTTT. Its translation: CASTHYVDRVSTDTQYF.

The CDR3 region is CASSDRELTETQYF. In DNA form, the CDR3 reads TGTGCCAGCAGTGACCGGGAGTTAACTGAGACCCAGTACTTC. V gene TRBV6-1 combines with J gene TRBJ2-5; the D gene is possibly TRBD2 (6 bases). CDR3 size: 14 residues. Trimming stripped 3 bases from V and 5 bases from J, with 13 bases between. CDR1 and CDR2 from the germline V gene are MNHNS and SASEGT.

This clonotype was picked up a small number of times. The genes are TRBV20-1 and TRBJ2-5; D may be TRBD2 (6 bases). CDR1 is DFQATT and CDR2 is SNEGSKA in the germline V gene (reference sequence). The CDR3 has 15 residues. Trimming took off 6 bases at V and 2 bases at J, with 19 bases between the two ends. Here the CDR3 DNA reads TGCAGTGCGCCTTCTCCGGGGGACCGGCAAGAGACCCAGTACTTC. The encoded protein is CSAPSPGDRQETQYF.

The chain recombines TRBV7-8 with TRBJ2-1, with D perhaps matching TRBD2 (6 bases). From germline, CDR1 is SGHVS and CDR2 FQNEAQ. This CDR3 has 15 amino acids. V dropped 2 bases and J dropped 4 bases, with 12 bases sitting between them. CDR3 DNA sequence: TGTGCCAGCAGCTTACGCGGGACCCTATACAATGAGCAGTTCTTC. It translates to CASSLRGTLYNEQFF.

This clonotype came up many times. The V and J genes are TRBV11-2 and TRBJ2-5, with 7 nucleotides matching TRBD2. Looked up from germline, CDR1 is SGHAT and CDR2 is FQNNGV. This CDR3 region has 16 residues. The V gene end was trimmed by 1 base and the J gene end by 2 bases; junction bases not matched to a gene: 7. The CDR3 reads CASSLAGSSGQETQYF. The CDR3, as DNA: TGTGCCAGCAGCTTAGCGGGGTCTAGCGGTCAAGAGACCCAGTACTTC.

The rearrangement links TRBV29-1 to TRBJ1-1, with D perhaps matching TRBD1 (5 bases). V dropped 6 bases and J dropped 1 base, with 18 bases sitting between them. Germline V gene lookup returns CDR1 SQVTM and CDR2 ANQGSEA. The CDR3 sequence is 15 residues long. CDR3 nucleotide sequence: TGCAGCGTCCTACGTAGTGGAGGGACGAACACTGAAGCTTTCTTT. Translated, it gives CSVLRSGGTNTEAFF.

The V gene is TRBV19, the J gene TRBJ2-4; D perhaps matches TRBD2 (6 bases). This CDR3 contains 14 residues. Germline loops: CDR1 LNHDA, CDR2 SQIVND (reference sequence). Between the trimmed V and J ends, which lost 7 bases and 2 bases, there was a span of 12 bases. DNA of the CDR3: TGTGCCAGTAACCTTAGCGGTCCCAAAAACATTCAGTACTTC. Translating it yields CASNLSGPKNIQYF.

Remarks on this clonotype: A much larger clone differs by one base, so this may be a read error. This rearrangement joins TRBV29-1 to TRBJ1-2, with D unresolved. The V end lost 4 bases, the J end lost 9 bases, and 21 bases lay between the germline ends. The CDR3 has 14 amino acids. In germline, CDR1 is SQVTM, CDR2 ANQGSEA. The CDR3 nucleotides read TGCAGCGTTGCCCAAGGGTCTTGGCGACGCAGCTACACCTTC. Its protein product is CSVAQGSWRRSYTF.

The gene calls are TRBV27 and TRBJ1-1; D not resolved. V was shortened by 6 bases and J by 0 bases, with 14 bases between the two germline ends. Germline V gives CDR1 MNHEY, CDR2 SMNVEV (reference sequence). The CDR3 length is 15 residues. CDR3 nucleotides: TGTGCCAGCAGCCCTTGGAGAGGTTTGAACACTGAAGCTTTCTTT. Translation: CASSPWRGLNTEAFF.

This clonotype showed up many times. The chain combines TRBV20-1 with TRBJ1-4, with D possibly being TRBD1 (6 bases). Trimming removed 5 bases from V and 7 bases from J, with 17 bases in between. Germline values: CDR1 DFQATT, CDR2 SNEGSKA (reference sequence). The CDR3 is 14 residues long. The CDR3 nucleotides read TGCAGTGCTCAACAGGGAGGTATTGGTGAAAAACTGTTTTTT. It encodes CSAQQGGIGEKLFF.

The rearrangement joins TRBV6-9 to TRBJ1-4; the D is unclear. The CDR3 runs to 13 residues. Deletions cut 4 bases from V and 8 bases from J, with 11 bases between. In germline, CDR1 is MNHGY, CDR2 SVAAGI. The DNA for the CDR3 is TGTGCCAGCAGTTTCGAGGGTCTGGAAAAACTGTTTTTT. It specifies CASSFEGLEKLFF.

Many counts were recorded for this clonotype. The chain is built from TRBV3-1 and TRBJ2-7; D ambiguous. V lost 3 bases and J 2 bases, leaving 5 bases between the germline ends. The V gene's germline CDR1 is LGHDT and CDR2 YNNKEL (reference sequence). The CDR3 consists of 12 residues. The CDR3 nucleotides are TGTGCCAGCAGCCACGCTACCTACGAGCAGTACTTC. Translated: CASSHATYEQYF.

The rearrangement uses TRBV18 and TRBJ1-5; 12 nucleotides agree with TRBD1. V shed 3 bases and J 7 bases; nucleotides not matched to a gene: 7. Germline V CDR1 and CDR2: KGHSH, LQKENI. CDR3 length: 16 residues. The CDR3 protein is CASSPPGQGARQPQHF. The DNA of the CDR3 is TGTGCCAGCTCACCTCCGGGACAGGGGGCTCGGCAGCCCCAGCATTTT.